Presented here are 28 T cell receptor beta chains from one specimen sequenced in a study of a mutant IDH1 vaccine in newly diagnosed glioma. The antigens of these receptors remain unknown. Time point noted: week 47, end of study. In the vaccine, a single dose held 300 ug of the mutant IDH1 20-mer peptide, along with topical imiquimod. Data came from immunoSEQ multiplex PCR; TCRdb stores just in-frame clones and leaves some out. Here the sample spans around 54,000 clones, roughly 87% being singletons. The specimen comprised PBMCs, sampled from a glioma patient whose treatment included an IDH1 peptide vaccine. The receptor source for this set is a woman between 50 and 59 years old with glioma.

This clone was found once. V usage is TRBV9 and J usage is TRBJ2-6; D assignment may be TRBD1 or TRBD2 (5 bases each). Trimming left V 0 bases short and J 3 bases short, with 7 bases between. CDR3 length equals 15 residues. Germline V gene data show CDR1 as SGDLS and CDR2 as YYNGEE. Written as DNA, the CDR3 is TGTGCCAGCAGCGTAGCGAGGGGTGGGGCCAACGTCCTGACTTTC. Translating gives CASSVARGGANVLTF.

The chain joins TRBV5-4 to TRBJ1-6; TRBD1 aligns across 7 bases. Per the germline V gene, CDR1 is SGHNT and CDR2 is YYREEE (reference sequence). V trimming: 4 bases; J trimming: 7 bases; junction bases outside the gene matches: 8. The CDR3 consists of 15 residues. In DNA, the CDR3 is TGTGCCAGCAGCCGTACCGGGACAGAGAATTCACCCCTCCACTTT. Translation: CASSRTGTENSPLHF.

This clone is judged medium-sized. The chain is built from TRBV7-9 and TRBJ1-2; D may be TRBD1 (5 bases). There are 16 residues in the CDR3. V lost 4 bases and J lost 3, with 18 bases in between. CDR1 is SEHNR, CDR2 FQNEAQ, per germline (reference sequence). The CDR3 here is CASSSTAGYVHYGYTF. CDR3 in DNA: TGTGCCAGCAGCTCAACAGCAGGGTACGTTCACTATGGCTACACCTTC. Drawing the rest from reference TRBV7-9 and TRBJ1-2, the complete variable domain is DTGVSQNPRHKITKRGQNVTFRCDPISEHNRLYWYRQTLGQGPEFLTYFQNEAQLEKSRLLSDRFSAERPKGSFSTLEIQRTEQGDSAMYLCASSSTAGYVHYGYTFGSGTRLTVV.

The V gene is TRBV5-5, the J gene TRBJ1-1, with D perhaps TRBD1 (5 bases). Germline CDR1 is SGHKS and CDR2 is YYEKEE (reference sequence). The V end was cut by 3 bases, the J end by 1 base, with 16 bases between. CDR3 length: 16 residues. The CDR3 is CASSSMIAGGNTEAFF. The CDR3 nucleotides read TGTGCCAGCAGCTCCATGATTGCGGGGGGGAACACTGAAGCTTTCTTT.

This chain joins TRBV19 and TRBJ2-2; 10 bases agree with TRBD1. Germline V gene sequence: CDR1 LNHDA, CDR2 SQIVND (reference sequence). The V segment lost 9 bases and the J segment 9 bases; nucleotides outside the gene matches: 7. This CDR3 spans 13 amino acids. In DNA, the CDR3 is TGTGCCAGCAGGGACAGGGGCCCCTGGGAGCTGTTTTTT. This sequence encodes CASRDRGPWELFF.

The chain couples TRBV4-2 to TRBJ1-1; D uncertain. The CDR3 is 14 residues long. Trimming shortened V by 4 bases and J by 1 base, and 10 bases separated the two germline ends. Germline-derived CDR1 and CDR2 are LGHNA and YNFKEQ. In DNA form, the CDR3 reads TGTGCCAGCAGCCCTGGGAAGGGGAACACTGAAGCTTTCTTT. Its protein product is CASSPGKGNTEAFF.

The CDR3 region has the DNA TGTGCCAGCAGCTGGGACCCTCGCTACACCTTC. Protein product: CASSWDPRYTF. The rearrangement links TRBV7-9 to TRBJ1-2; tentatively, D is TRBD1 (5 bases). The CDR3 is 11 residues long. Per germline, CDR1 SEHNR and CDR2 FQNEAQ (reference sequence). Trimming stripped 4 bases from V and 9 bases from J, with 9 bases between.

The chain combines TRBV7-9 with TRBJ1-1; D ambiguous. This CDR3 has 14 amino acids. Germline V gene data show CDR1 as SEHNR and CDR2 as FQNEAQ (reference sequence). V was pared by 2 bases and J by 5 bases, with 12 bases between. The CDR3 reads CASSLISSGTEAFF. The CDR3 region has the DNA TGTGCCAGCAGCTTAATCTCGAGTGGAACTGAAGCTTTCTTT.

V and J are TRBV9 and TRBJ1-1; TRBD1 matches 8 bases. The germline V gene encodes CDR1 SGDLS and CDR2 YYNGEE. J gave up 1 base and V 0 bases, and 5 bases lay outside the gene matches. The CDR3 consists of 16 residues. The CDR3 region is CASSVGPGQGNTEAFF. CDR3 nucleotides: TGTGCCAGCAGCGTAGGCCCTGGACAGGGGAACACTGAAGCTTTCTTT.

The gene calls are TRBV27 and TRBJ1-2; D gene ambiguous. The germline gives CDR1 MNHEY, CDR2 SMNVEV (reference sequence). The CDR3 length is 13 residues. V was clipped by 2 bases and J by 7 bases, with 11 bases between them. CDR3 coding DNA: TGTGCCAGCAGTTTAGGGCAGGCGGGTGGCTACACCTTC. Amino acid sequence: CASSLGQAGGYTF.

The chain carries TRBV18 and TRBJ1-5; 8 nucleotides line up with TRBD1. Germline V gene data show CDR1 as KGHSH and CDR2 as LQKENI. The V segment lost 6 bases and the J segment 10 bases; nucleotides outside the gene matches: 8. This CDR3 comprises 13 residues. CDR3: CASSQDRDFPQHF. CDR3 sequence (DNA): TGTGCCAGCTCCCAGGACAGGGACTTTCCCCAGCATTTT.

The chain recombines TRBV4-3 with TRBJ1-5, with 7 bases matching TRBD1. J was trimmed by 3 bases and V by 0 bases; bases with no gene match: 2. The V gene's germline CDR1 is LGHNA and CDR2 YSLEER. The CDR3 is 15 amino acids. CDR3 sequence: CASSQDRGYNQPQHF. In nucleotides, the CDR3 is TGCGCCAGCAGCCAAGACAGGGGGTACAATCAGCCCCAGCATTTT.

This chain connects TRBV6-1 to TRBJ2-7; no definite D call. Germline V gene sequence: CDR1 MNHNS, CDR2 SASEGT. With 6 bases removed from V and 3 bases from J, the gap between germline ends came to 3 bases. The CDR3 runs 10 residues. The CDR3 DNA sequence: TGTGCCAGCAGGGACTACGAGCAGTACTTC. Protein: CASRDYEQYF.

The chain combines TRBV5-1 with TRBJ2-3; D uncertain. V was pared by 8 bases and J by 2 bases, with 15 bases between. Germline lookup yields CDR1 SGHRS and CDR2 YFSETQ. The CDR3 loop spans 14 amino acids. The CDR3 nucleotides are TGCGCCAGTTCCCCAAGCGCGTACACAGATACGCAGTATTTT. Its translation is CASSPSAYTDTQYF.

V usage is TRBV6-1 and J usage is TRBJ2-2, with D perhaps TRBD1 or TRBD2 (5 bases each). The V end lost 6 bases, the J end lost 4 bases, and 15 bases lay between the germline ends. This CDR3 region has 15 residues. Germline CDR1 is MNHNS and CDR2 is SASEGT. Written as DNA, the CDR3 is TGTGCCAGCAGGGCCGGGACGGAGATCACCGGGGAGCTGTTTTTT. Amino acids: CASRAGTEITGELFF.

This clone was seen once. The chain employs TRBV6-6 and TRBJ1-5; D is unresolved. The germline V gene encodes CDR1 MNHNY and CDR2 SVGAGI (reference sequence). The V end lost 8 bases, the J end lost 4 bases, and 9 bases lay between the germline ends. The CDR3 extends over 12 amino acids. CDR3 residues: CASEGGNQPQHF. In DNA form, the CDR3 reads TGTGCCAGCGAAGGAGGGAATCAGCCCCAGCATTTT.

The chain uses TRBV5-4 and TRBJ2-2; D perhaps matches TRBD2 (6 bases). In germline, CDR1 is SGHNT, CDR2 YYREEE (reference sequence). The CDR3 covers 15 residues. V lost 5 bases and J lost 5, with 16 bases in between. CDR3 sequence: CASSFRMGGTGELFF. CDR3 sequence (DNA): TGTGCCAGCAGTTTTAGGATGGGGGGAACCGGGGAGCTGTTTTTT.

The chain is built from TRBV5-1 and TRBJ2-7; possibly TRBD2 for D (6 bases). The CDR3 has 13 residues. Germline V gene lookup returns CDR1 SGHRS and CDR2 YFSETQ. Trimming removed 3 bases from V and 3 bases from J, with 10 bases in between. The CDR3 sequence: CASSSTGSYEQYF. The CDR3 DNA is TGCGCCAGCAGCTCCACCGGGAGCTACGAGCAGTACTTC.

The chain joins TRBV7-9 to TRBJ1-3, with D perhaps TRBD1 (5 bases). Per germline, CDR1 SEHNR and CDR2 FQNEAQ (reference sequence). The CDR3 has 16 residues. V was clipped by 1 base and J by 0 bases, with 10 bases between them. The CDR3 nucleotides read TGTGCCAGCAGCTTAGACGACAGTCCCTCTGGAAACACCATATATTTT. Encoded protein: CASSLDDSPSGNTIYF.

The rearrangement joins TRBV27 to TRBJ1-2; tentative D call: TRBD1 (6 bases). The CDR3 consists of 16 residues. Germline V lookup: CDR1 MNHEY, CDR2 SMNVEV (reference sequence). V lost 0 bases, J lost 6 bases, and 17 bases lay in between. CDR3 in DNA: TGTGCCAGCAGTTTATCGTGGGCAGGGGAGGTCGATGGCTACACCTTC. Translated: CASSLSWAGEVDGYTF.

This clone was picked up a small number of times. The chain combines TRBV5-1 with TRBJ1-3, with 8 bases identical to TRBD1. Germline CDR1 reads SGHRS; CDR2 reads YFSETQ. Germline trimming cut 2 bases from V and 2 bases from J; bases unmatched to any gene: 6. The CDR3 consists of 16 residues. The CDR3: CASSLQGDNAGNTIYF. The CDR3 bases are TGCGCCAGCAGCTTACAGGGGGACAATGCTGGAAACACCATATATTTT.

This clone was seen more than once but under ten times. The chain carries TRBV6-4 and TRBJ1-6; D gene ambiguous. The germline V and J ends were trimmed by 8 bases and 7 bases, with 18 bases remaining between them. There are 15 residues in the CDR3. Germline V lookup: CDR1 MRHNA, CDR2 SNTAGT. The CDR3 DNA reads TGTGCCAGCCATGAATTTCCGGGCTCCAATTCACCCCTCCACTTT. Its translation: CASHEFPGSNSPLHF.

The V call is TRBV19, the J call TRBJ2-2; 8 nucleotides line up with TRBD1. Germline CDR1 reads LNHDA; CDR2 reads SQIVND (reference sequence). With 5 bases clipped from V and 4 bases from J, the junction kept 9 bases outside the gene matches. The CDR3 length is 16 residues. The CDR3 region has the DNA TGTGCCAGTAGTGTTCAGGGGGCGCTTCTCACCGGGGAGCTGTTTTTT. Translated, it gives CASSVQGALLTGELFF.

The chain uses TRBV7-8 and TRBJ2-7; D not resolved. This CDR3 is built from 15 residues. Germline V gene sequence: CDR1 SGHVS, CDR2 FQNEAQ. The ends were cut back, 5 bases at V and 1 base at J, with 15 bases in the middle. CDR3 DNA sequence: TGTGCCAGCAGCGTAGAACAGCTAATTTCCTACGAGCAGTACTTC. Translated: CASSVEQLISYEQYF.

This clone showed up just a few times. CDR3 nucleotides: TGTGCCAGTAACCGCGGGACAGTCGGTGGCTACACCTTC. As protein: CASNRGTVGGYTF. V is TRBV19 and J is TRBJ1-2, with 7 bases fitting TRBD1. The CDR3 spans 13 residues. Unmatched junction bases numbered 9, after V lost 7 bases and J lost 7 bases. Per germline, CDR1 LNHDA and CDR2 SQIVND (reference sequence).

V is TRBV6-5 and J is TRBJ1-2; possible D gene TRBD1, 5 bases. With 4 bases removed from V and 7 bases from J, the gap between germline ends came to 13 bases. Germline CDR1 MNHEY, CDR2 SVGAGI. This CDR3 spans 13 amino acids. The CDR3 loop is CASSSSGVSGYTF. CDR3 coding DNA: TGTGCCAGCAGTTCCTCGGGGGTCTCTGGCTACACCTTC.

This clone was observed a handful of times. The chain carries TRBV6-1 and TRBJ2-2; maybe TRBD1 (5 bases). V gave up 6 bases and J gave up 0 bases, with 8 bases separating them. The CDR3 is 14 residues long. CDR1 is MNHNS, CDR2 SASEGT, per germline. The CDR3 nucleotides read TGTGCCAGCAGGATCAGGGCGAACACCGGGGAGCTGTTTTTT. Translation gives CASRIRANTGELFF.

The chain couples TRBV7-3 to TRBJ2-1; the D call may be TRBD1 or TRBD2 (5 bases each). V was shortened by 5 bases and J by 2 bases, with 10 bases between the two germline ends. CDR1 SGHTA and CDR2 FQGTGA come from the germline V gene. CDR3 length equals 14 residues. CDR3 residues: CASSQGPTYNEQFF. The CDR3 nucleotides are TGTGCCAGCAGCCAGGGACCAACCTACAATGAGCAGTTCTTC.